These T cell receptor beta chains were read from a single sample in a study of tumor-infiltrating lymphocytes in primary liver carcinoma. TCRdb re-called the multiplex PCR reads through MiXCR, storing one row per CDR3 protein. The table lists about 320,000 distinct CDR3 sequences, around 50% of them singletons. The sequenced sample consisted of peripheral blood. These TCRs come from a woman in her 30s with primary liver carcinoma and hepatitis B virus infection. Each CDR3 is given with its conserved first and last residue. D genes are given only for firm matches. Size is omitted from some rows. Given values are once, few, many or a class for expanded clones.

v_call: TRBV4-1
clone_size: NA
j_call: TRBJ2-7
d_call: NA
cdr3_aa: CASSQVSDNSYEQYF
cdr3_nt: TGCGCCAGCAGCCAAGTCTCAGACAACTCCTACGAGCAGTACTTC

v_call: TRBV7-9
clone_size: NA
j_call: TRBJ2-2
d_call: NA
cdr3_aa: CVSRMATYQGELFF
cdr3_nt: TGTGTCAGTCGTATGGCTACCTACCAGGGGGAGCTGTTTTTT

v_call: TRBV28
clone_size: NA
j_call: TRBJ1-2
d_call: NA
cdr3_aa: CASSLVGKGYAF
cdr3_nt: TGTGCCAGCAGTTTGGTAGGGAAAGGCTACGCCTTC

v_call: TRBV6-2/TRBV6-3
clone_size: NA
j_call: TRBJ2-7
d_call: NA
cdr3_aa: CASSCEVSYEQYF
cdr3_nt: TGTGCCAGCAGTTGCGAAGTCTCCTACGAGCAGTACTTC

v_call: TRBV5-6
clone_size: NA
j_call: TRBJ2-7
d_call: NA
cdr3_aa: CASSPSPDVETTYEQYF
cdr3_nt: TGTGCCAGCAGCCCCAGTCCCGATGTGGAGACAACCTACGAGCAGTACTTC

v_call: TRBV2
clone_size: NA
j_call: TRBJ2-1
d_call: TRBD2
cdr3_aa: CASRQGLASHNEQFF
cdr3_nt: TGTGCCAGCAGGCAGGGACTAGCGAGCCACAATGAGCAGTTCTTC

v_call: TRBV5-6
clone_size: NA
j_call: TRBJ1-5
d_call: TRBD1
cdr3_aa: CASSLRTTGSQPEHF
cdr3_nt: TGTGCCAGCAGCTTGAGGACGACAGGGAGTCAGCCCGAGCATTTT

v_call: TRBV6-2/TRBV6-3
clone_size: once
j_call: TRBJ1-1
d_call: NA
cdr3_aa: CARSYANRGTEAFF
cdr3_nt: TGTGCCAGGAGTTACGCAAATCGGGGAACTGAAGCTTTCTTT

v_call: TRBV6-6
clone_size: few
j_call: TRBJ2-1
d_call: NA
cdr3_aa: CASSYATSISYNEQFF
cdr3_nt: TGTGCCAGCAGTTACGCTACGTCCATCTCCTACAATGAGCAGTTCTTC

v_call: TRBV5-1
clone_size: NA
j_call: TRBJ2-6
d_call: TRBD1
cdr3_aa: CASSLSPAGGPSWGANVLTF
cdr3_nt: TGCGCCAGCAGCTTGTCCCCCGCAGGGGGCCCCTCGTGGGGGGCCAACGTCCTGACTTTC

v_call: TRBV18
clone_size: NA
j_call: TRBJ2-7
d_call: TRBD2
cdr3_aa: CASSPRQRGSYEQYF
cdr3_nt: TGTGCCAGCTCACCTAGACAGCGGGGCTCCTACGAGCAGTACTTC

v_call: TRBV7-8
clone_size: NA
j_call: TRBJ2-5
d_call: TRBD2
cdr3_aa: CASGTDLAARGETQYF
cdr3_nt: TGTGCCAGCGGCACAGATCTAGCGGCAAGGGGAGAGACCCAGTACTTC

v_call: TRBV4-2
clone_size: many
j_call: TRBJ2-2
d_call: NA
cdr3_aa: CASSQDGRGGELFF
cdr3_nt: TGTGCCAGCAGCCAAGATGGGCGGGGCGGGGAGCTGTTTTTT

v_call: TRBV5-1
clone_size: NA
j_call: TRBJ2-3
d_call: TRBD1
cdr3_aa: CASSTPGQGAPKADTQYF
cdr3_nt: TGCGCCAGCAGCACGCCCGGACAGGGGGCGCCGAAAGCAGATACGCAGTATTTT

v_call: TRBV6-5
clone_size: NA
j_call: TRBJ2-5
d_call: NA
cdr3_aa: CVCSYSGGLEETQYF
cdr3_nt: TGTGTCTGCAGTTACTCAGGAGGGCTGGAAGAGACCCAGTACTTC

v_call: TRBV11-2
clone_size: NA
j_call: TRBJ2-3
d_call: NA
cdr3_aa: CANRVVGYTDTQYF
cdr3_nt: TGTGCCAACAGGGTAGTGGGGTACACAGATACGCAGTATTTT

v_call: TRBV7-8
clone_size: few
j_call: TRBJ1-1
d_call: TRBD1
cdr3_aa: CASSLEQGAGTEAFF
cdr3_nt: TGTGCCAGCAGCTTAGAGCAGGGGGCTGGAACTGAAGCTTTCTTT

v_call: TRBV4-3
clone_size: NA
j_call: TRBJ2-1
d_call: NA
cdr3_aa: CACSQDWGTSPPYNEQFF
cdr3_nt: TGCGCCTGCAGCCAAGATTGGGGTACTAGCCCCCCTTACAATGAGCAGTTCTTC

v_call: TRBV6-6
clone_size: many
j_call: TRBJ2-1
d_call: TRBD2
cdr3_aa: CASSYPASGDRNNEQFF
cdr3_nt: TGTGCCAGCAGTTACCCGGCTAGCGGGGATCGCAACAATGAGCAGTTCTTC

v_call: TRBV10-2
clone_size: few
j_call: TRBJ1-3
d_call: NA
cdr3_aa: CASSDSASGNTIYF
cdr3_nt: TGCGCCAGCAGTGACAGCGCCTCTGGAAACACCATATATTTT

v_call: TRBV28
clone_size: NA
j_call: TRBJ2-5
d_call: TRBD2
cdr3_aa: CASSLPGGETQYF
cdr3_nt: TGTGCCAGCAGTTTACCGGGGGGAGAGACCCAGTACTTC

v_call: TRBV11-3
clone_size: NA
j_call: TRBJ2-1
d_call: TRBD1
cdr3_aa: CASSLHDRGGGQFF
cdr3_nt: TGTGCCAGCAGCTTACACGACAGGGGCGGTGGGCAGTTCTTC

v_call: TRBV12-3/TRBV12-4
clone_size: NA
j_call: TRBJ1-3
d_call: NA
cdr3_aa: CASSLPGNTIYF
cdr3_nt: TGTGCCAGCAGTTTACCTGGAAACACCATATATTTT

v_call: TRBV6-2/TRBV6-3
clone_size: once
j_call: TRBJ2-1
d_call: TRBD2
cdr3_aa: CASSHSKRLAEFF
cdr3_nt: TGTGCCAGCAGTCACTCCAAACGACTAGCGGAGTTCTTC

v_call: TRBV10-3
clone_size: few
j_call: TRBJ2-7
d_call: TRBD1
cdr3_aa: CAPGQGHEQYF
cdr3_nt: TGTGCCCCAGGACAGGGTCACGAGCAGTACTTC

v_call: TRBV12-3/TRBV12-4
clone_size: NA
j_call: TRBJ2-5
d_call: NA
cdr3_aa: CASSLSEGETQYF
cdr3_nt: TGTGCCAGCAGTTTGTCCGAAGGAGAGACCCAGTACTTC

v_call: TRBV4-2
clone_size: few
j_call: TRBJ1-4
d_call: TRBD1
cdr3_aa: CASSPGRQGDSTNEKLFF
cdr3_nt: TGTGCCAGCAGCCCAGGGAGACAGGGGGATTCAACTAATGAAAAACTGTTTTTT

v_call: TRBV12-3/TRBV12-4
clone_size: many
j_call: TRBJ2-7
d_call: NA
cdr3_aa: CASSLSGGYEQYF
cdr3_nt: TGTGCCAGCAGTTTAAGTGGGGGCTACGAGCAGTACTTC

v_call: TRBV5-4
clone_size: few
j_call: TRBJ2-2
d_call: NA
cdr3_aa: CASSVSQRRNTGELFF
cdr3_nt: TGTGCCAGCAGCGTATCACAGAGAAGGAACACCGGGGAGCTGTTTTTT

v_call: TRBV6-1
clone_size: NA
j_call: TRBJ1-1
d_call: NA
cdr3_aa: CASSERELTEAFF
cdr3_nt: TGTGCCAGCAGTGAGAGGGAGCTCACTGAAGCTTTCTTT

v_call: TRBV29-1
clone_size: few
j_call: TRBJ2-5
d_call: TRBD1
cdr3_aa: CSVGDRGRTETQYF
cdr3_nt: TGCAGCGTCGGGGACAGGGGGCGTACAGAGACCCAGTACTTC

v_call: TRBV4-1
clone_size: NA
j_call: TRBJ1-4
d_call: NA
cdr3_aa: CASSQGGQEKLFF
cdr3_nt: TGCGCCAGCAGCCAAGGTGGGCAGGAAAAACTGTTTTTT

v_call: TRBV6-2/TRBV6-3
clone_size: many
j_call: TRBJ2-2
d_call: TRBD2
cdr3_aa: CASSAGTSITGELFF
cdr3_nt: TGTGCCAGCTCCGCCGGGACTAGCATCACCGGGGAGCTGTTTTTT

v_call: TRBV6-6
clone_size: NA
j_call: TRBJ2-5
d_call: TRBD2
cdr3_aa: CASSYGGVIQETQHF
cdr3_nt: TGTGCCAGCAGTTACGGGGGGGTAATCCAAGAGACCCAGCACTTC

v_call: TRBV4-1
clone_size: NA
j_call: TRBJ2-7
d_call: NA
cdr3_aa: CASSQESRWGDEQYF
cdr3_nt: TGCGCCAGCAGCCAAGAGTCCAGGTGGGGGGACGAGCAGTACTTC

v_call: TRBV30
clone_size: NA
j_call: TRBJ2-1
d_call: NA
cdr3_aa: CAWSVLGDNEQFF
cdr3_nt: TGTGCCTGGAGTGTACTGGGAGACAATGAGCAGTTCTTC

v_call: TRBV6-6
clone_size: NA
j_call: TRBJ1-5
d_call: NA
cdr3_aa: CASSYSGRGAYSNQPQHF
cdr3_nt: TGTGCCAGCAGTTACTCGGGGAGGGGAGCCTATAGCAATCAGCCCCAGCATTTT

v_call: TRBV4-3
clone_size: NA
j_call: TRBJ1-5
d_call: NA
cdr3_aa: CASSQEHSLALPQHF
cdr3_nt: TGCGCCAGCAGCCAAGAACACAGCCTTGCGCTGCCCCAGCATTTT

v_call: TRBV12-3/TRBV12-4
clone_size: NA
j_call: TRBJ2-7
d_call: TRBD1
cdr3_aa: CASSRRTGIPDRQYF
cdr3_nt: TGTGCCAGCAGTCGCAGGACAGGGATCCCTGATAGGCAGTACTTC

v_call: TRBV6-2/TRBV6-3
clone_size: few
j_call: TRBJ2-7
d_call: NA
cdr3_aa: CASSSDDWGSYEQYF
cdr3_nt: TGTGCCAGCAGTTCCGATGACTGGGGATCCTACGAGCAGTACTTC

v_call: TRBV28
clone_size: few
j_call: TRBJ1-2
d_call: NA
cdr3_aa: CASNLNWGTGYTF
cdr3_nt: TGTGCCAGCAACCTTAATTGGGGGACTGGCTACACCTTC